A selection of T cell receptor beta chains follows, all from one sample in a study of cytomegalovirus exposure and HLA in healthy donors. Libraries were prepared by immunoSEQ multiplex PCR; TCRdb keeps only in-frame clonotypes and omits some of them. Of some 250,000 clones in the sample, about 90% were seen once. Input material: PBMCs. The receptors originated from a woman between 18 and 29 years old in good health and CMV-seronegative. Both conserved end residues are part of each CDR3. The D gene is left open where the match is weak. Size tells how often a clone was seen (once, few, many) or the class of an expanded clone, and some rows leave it out.

v_call,clone_size,j_call,d_call,cdr3_nt,cdr3_aa
TRBV5-4,few,TRBJ2-5,TRBD2,TGTGCCAGCAGCAGACGGACTAGTGGTTGGGAGACCCAGTACTTC,CASSRRTSGWETQYF
TRBV28,NA,TRBJ2-7,NA,TGTGCCAGCAGTACAACTAGGACCCTCGGGCAGTACTTC,CASSTTRTLGQYF
TRBV6-5,NA,TRBJ1-5,TRBD1,TGTGCCAGCAGAATTGACAGGGGGCCAAATCAGCCCCAGCATTTT,CASRIDRGPNQPQHF
TRBV27,NA,TRBJ1-5,TRBD1,TGTGCCAGCAGGCGGGGACAGATAAATCAGCCCCAGCATTTT,CASRRGQINQPQHF
TRBV9,NA,TRBJ2-2,NA,TGTGCCAGCAGCGTAGGCCAGGGACTCTTCACCGGGGAGCTGTTTTTT,CASSVGQGLFTGELFF
TRBV10-3,NA,TRBJ1-1,TRBD1,TGTGCCAGCCGACAGGGGCAGAACACTGAAGCTTTCTTT,CASRQGQNTEAFF
TRBV7-2,NA,TRBJ2-3,TRBD2,TGTGCCAGCAGCAAAACTAGCGGGGGGGAAGATACGCAGTATTTT,CASSKTSGGEDTQYF
TRBV7-8,NA,TRBJ2-7,TRBD1,TGTGCCAGCAGCGTCCCGGACAGGCCTTTGGAGCAGTACTTC,CASSVPDRPLEQYF
TRBV6-5,NA,TRBJ1-5,NA,TGTGCCAGCAGTTACTCGAGGGACTATAGCAATCAGCCCCAGCATTTT,CASSYSRDYSNQPQHF
TRBV29-1,NA,TRBJ2-3,TRBD2,TGCAGCGTTGTCGGCGGGGGGAACTTCACAGATACGCAGTATTTT,CSVVGGGNFTDTQYF
TRBV4-3,once,TRBJ1-1,TRBD1,TGCGCCAGCAGCCAGAGACAGGGGGGGACTGAAGCTTTCTTT,CASSQRQGGTEAFF
TRBV19,NA,TRBJ2-1,TRBD2,TGTGCCAGTAGTACCTTAGCGGGGGGCTACAATGAGCAGTTCTTC,CASSTLAGGYNEQFF
TRBV2,NA,TRBJ2-1,TRBD2,TGTGCCAGCAGTGGCGGACTAGCGGGGACCGCGAATGAGCAGTTCTTC,CASSGGLAGTANEQFF
TRBV28,NA,TRBJ2-5,TRBD2,TGTGCCAGCAGTTTAGCGGGGGGGGCGGAGACCCAGTACTTC,CASSLAGGAETQYF
TRBV6-5,NA,TRBJ2-7,NA,TGTGCCAGCAGTTACGTTGTCGACAGGACCTACGAGCAGTACTTC,CASSYVVDRTYEQYF
TRBV6-6,NA,TRBJ2-3,TRBD2,TGTGCCAGCAGTTACGTAGCGGGGGGCACAGATACGCAGTATTTT,CASSYVAGGTDTQYF
TRBV29-1,NA,TRBJ2-4,NA,TGCAGCGAACAGGTTGGGAACATTCAGTACTTC,CSEQVGNIQYF
TRBV14,NA,TRBJ1-2,TRBD1,TGTGCCAGCAGCCCCAAGAGGGGACAGCTGATGTCGGATGGCTACACCTTC,CASSPKRGQLMSDGYTF
TRBV6-5,NA,TRBJ1-4,TRBD1,TGTGCCAGCAGTTCGGGGGACAGCAATGAAAAACTGTTTTTT,CASSSGDSNEKLFF
TRBV10-2,NA,TRBJ1-1,NA,TGCGCCAGCGGTCCCGCGGGCAGGATAACTGAAGCTTTCTTT,CASGPAGRITEAFF